The clone carrying this T cell receptor (beta chain) was detected many times. Its antigen remains unidentified. Each patient was aged 18 to 65 and had newly diagnosed hyperthyroidism of under 2 months' duration. The sample belongs to a study of T cells in Graves' hyperthyroidism and ophthalmopathy. Study summary: Sampling of peripheral blood happened at initial diagnosis, prior to any treatment. Study-wide points: Appearing also in blood were most of the thyroid clonotypes expanded above 0.001. A model of 13 V-J features distinguished ophthalmopathy from stable hyperthyroidism.

V gave up 7 bases and J gave up 5 bases, with 11 bases separating them. The CDR3 length is 12 residues. CDR1 and CDR2 from the germline V gene are MNHNS and SASEGT. TCR beta CDR3 region amplification was performed from RNA transcripts. First-round RT-PCR of the TCR CDR3 relied on the HTBI primer set. One entry per CDR3 protein results from TCRdb running MiXCR on the multiplex PCR reads. The sample includes about 210,000 distinct CDR3 sequences, about 15% of them seen just once. Sample: blood. This receptor was taken from a middle-aged man with Graves' hyperthyroidism. The chain employs TRBV6-1 and TRBJ2-5; D ambiguous. CDR3 in DNA: TGTGCCAGCACTACCGGGTTGGAGACCCAGTACTTC. Its protein product is CASTTGLETQYF.